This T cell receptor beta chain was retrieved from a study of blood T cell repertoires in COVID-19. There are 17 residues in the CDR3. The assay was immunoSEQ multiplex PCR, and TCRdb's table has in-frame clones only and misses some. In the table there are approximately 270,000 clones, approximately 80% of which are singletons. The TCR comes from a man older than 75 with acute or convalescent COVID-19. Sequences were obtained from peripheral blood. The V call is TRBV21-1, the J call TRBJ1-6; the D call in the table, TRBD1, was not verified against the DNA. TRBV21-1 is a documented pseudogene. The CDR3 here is CASSKGGTGGVKSPLHF. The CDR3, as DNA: TGTGCCAGCAGCAAAGGAGGGACAGGGGGGGTTAAATCACCCCTCCACTTT.